This T cell receptor (beta chain) was identified during a study of cytomegalovirus exposure and HLA in healthy donors. Whole-study findings and limits: It was taken for granted in presence/absence analyses that sequencing depth across donors was roughly uniform. Sequencing artifact likely explains a cluster of highly shared sequence variants. CMV antigen specificity of a few CMV-associated chains was confirmed in vitro. TCR beta V- and J-gene trimming, according to a later analysis, was linked to a missense DCLRE1C variant.

V gave up 1 base and J gave up 4 bases; unmatched junction bases: 3. Germline CDR1 is SQVTM and CDR2 is ANQGSEA. CDR3 length: 13 residues. With regard to this clone: The antigen remains unidentified.

The PCR ran on 60 Vbeta and 13 Jbeta primers. Here immunoSEQ multiplex PCR was the method, and the copy in TCRdb shows in-frame clones only, minus some. Of some 120,000 clones listed, 80% are singletons. This sequence was found in a young man in good health and CMV-seronegative. Sample: PBMCs. The chain carries TRBV29-1 and TRBJ2-7; 8 bases align to TRBD2. As DNA, the CDR3 is TGCAGCGTTGAAGGTAGCGGGAAATACGAGCAGTACTTC. Its translation: CSVEGSGKYEQYF.